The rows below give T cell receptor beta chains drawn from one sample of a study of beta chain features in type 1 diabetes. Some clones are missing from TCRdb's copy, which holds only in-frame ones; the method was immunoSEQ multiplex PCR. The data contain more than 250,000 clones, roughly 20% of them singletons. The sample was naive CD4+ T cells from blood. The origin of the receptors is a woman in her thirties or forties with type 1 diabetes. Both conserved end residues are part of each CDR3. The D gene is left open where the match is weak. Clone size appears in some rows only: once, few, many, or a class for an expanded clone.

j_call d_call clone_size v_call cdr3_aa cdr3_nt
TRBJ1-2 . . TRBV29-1 CSVIRTEIYGYTF TGCAGCGTTATCCGGACAGAGATTTATGGCTACACCTTC
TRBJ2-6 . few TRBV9 CASSVAGAGANVLTF TGTGCCAGCAGCGTAGCGGGGGCTGGGGCCAACGTCCTGACTTTC
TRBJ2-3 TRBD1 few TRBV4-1 CASSLRQGSDTQYF TGCGCCAGCAGCCTACGACAGGGGTCAGATACGCAGTATTTT
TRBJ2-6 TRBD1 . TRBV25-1 CASSEDRGSGGANVLTF TGTGCCAGCAGTGAGGACAGGGGTTCAGGTGGGGCCAACGTCCTGACTTTC
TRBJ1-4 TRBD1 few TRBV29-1 CSVGDRGKEKLFF TGCAGCGTTGGGGACAGGGGGAAAGAAAAACTGTTTTTT
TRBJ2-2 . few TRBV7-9 CASSFLQASTGELFF TGTGCCAGCAGCTTCTTACAGGCTAGCACCGGGGAGCTGTTTTTT
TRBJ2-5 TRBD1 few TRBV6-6 CASSPRGQGQETQYF TGTGCCAGCAGCCCCCGAGGACAGGGTCAAGAGACCCAGTACTTC
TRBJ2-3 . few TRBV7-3 CASSLTGQHTDTQYF TGTGCCAGCAGCTTAACAGGACAGCACACAGATACGCAGTATTTT
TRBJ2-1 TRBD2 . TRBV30 CAWSGAGGTGNEQFF TGTGCCTGGAGCGGAGCGGGAGGCACGGGTAATGAGCAGTTCTTC
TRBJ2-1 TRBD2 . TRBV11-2 CASSARLAGGFNEQFF TGTGCCAGCAGCGCAAGACTAGCGGGAGGTTTTAATGAGCAGTTCTTC
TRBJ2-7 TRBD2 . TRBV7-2 CASSAGGYEQYF TGTGCCAGCAGCGCCGGGGGGTACGAGCAGTACTTC
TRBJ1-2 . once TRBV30 CAWSLGDYGYTF TGTGCCTGGAGTTTAGGGGACTATGGCTACACCTTC
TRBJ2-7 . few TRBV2 CASSAHSYEQYF TGTGCCAGCAGTGCCCACTCCTACGAGCAGTACTTC
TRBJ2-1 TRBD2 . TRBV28 CASSSSTGGTYNEQFF TGTGCCAGCAGTTCCTCGACGGGAGGGACCTACAATGAGCAGTTCTTC
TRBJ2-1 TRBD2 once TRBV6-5 CASTPGLAGNEQFF TGTGCCAGCACCCCGGGACTAGCGGGCAATGAGCAGTTCTTC
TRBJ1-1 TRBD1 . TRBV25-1 CASSWDRGNTEAFF TGTGCCAGCAGCTGGGACAGGGGGAACACTGAAGCTTTCTTT
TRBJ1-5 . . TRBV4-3 CASSQDSRQPQHF TGCGCCAGCAGCCAAGATTCGCGTCAGCCCCAGCATTTT
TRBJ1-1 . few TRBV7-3 CASSLIGNTEAFF TGTGCCAGCAGCTTAATCGGGAACACTGAAGCTTTCTTT
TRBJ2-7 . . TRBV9 CASSVGRDNYEQYF TGTGCCAGCAGCGTGGGCAGAGACAACTACGAGCAGTACTTC
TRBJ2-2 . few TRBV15 CATSRDLVARNTGELFF TGTGCCACCAGCAGAGATCTGGTAGCGCGGAACACCGGGGAGCTGTTTTTT
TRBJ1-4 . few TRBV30 CAWSRDSNEKLFF TGTGCCTGGAGCCGGGATTCCAATGAAAAACTGTTTTTT
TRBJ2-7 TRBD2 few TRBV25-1 CASSEYSGGAYEQYF TGTGCCAGCAGTGAATATTCCGGGGGGGCCTACGAGCAGTACTTC
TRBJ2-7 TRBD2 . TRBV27 CASSSFVTSGGVYEQYF TGTGCCAGCAGTTCGTTCGTTACTAGCGGGGGCGTCTACGAGCAGTACTTC
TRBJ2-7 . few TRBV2 CASSESRGQYF TGTGCCAGCAGTGAATCCCGGGGACAGTACTTC
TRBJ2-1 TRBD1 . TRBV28 CASSLKQGALDEQFF TGTGCCAGCAGTTTAAAGCAGGGGGCTCTCGATGAGCAGTTCTTC
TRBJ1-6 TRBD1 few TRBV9 CASSASGQGASSPLHF TGTGCCAGCAGCGCATCGGGACAGGGGGCCAGTTCACCCCTCCACTTT
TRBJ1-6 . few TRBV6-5 CASRPDRFWSPLHF TGTGCCAGCAGGCCCGACAGGTTTTGGTCACCCCTCCACTTT
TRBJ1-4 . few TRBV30 CAWAPRRGEKLFF TGTGCCTGGGCCCCTAGGCGGGGTGAAAAACTGTTTTTT
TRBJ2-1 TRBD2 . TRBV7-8 CASSPRTSWDEQFF TGTGCCAGCAGCCCCCGGACTAGCTGGGATGAGCAGTTCTTC
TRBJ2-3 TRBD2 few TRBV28 CASSSSGRGRGDTQYF TGTGCCAGCAGTTCTAGCGGGAGAGGACGTGGTGATACGCAGTATTTT
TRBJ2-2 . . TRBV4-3 CASSQGEGTGELFF TGCGCCAGCTCACAGGGAGAGGGAACCGGGGAGCTGTTTTTT
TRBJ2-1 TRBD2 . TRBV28 CASSSPAGGLDEQFF TGTGCCAGCAGTTCCCCAGCGGGGGGGCTCGATGAGCAGTTCTTC
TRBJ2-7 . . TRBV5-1 CASSGSGQSSYEQYF TGCGCCAGCAGCGGGTCGGGACAAAGCTCCTACGAGCAGTACTTC
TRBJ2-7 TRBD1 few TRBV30 CAWGPQGAYEQYF TGTGCCTGGGGGCCCCAGGGGGCCTACGAGCAGTACTTC
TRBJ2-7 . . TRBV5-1 CASSLVENSYEQYF TGCGCCAGCAGCTTGGTGGAGAACTCCTACGAGCAGTACTTC
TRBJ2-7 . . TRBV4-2 CASSRGSENDEQYF TGTGCCAGCAGCCGAGGGTCTGAAAACGACGAGCAGTACTTC
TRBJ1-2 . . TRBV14 CASSQDERTGRGYTF TGTGCCAGCAGCCAAGATGAGCGGACTGGCAGGGGCTACACCTTC
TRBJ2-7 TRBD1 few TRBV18 CASSPTTGSSYEQYF TGTGCCAGCTCACCAACGACAGGGAGCTCCTACGAGCAGTACTTC
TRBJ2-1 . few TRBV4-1 CASSQAGKQFF TGCGCCAGCAGCCAAGCGGGGAAGCAGTTCTTC
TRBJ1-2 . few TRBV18 CASSPDSSGGYGYTF TGTGCCAGCTCACCCGACAGCTCCGGGGGTTATGGCTACACCTTC
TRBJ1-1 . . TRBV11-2 CASTRGVIEAFF TGTGCCAGCACTCGAGGTGTTATTGAAGCTTTCTTT
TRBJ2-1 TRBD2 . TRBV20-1 CSAEAGNEQFF TGCAGTGCTGAAGCGGGAAATGAGCAGTTCTTC
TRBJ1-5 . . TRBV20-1 CSAGGQPQHF TGCAGTGCCGGAGGCCAGCCCCAGCATTTT